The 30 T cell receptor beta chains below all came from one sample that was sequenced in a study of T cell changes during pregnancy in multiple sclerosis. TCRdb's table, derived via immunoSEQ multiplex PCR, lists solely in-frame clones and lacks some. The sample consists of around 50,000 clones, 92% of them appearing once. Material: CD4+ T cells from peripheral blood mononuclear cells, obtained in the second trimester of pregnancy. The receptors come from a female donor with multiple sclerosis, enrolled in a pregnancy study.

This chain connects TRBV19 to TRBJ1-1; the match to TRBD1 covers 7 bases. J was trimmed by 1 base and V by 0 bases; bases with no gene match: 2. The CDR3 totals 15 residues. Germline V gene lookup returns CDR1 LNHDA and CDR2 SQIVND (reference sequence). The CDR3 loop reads CASSIEGQPNTEAFF. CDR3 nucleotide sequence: TGTGCCAGTAGTATAGAGGGACAGCCGAACACTGAAGCTTTCTTT.

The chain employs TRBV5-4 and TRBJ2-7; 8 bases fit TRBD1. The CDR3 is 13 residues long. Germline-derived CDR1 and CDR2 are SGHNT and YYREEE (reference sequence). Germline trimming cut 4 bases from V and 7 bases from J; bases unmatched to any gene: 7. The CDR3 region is CASSLTGGKEQYF. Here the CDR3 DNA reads TGTGCCAGCAGCCTAACAGGGGGTAAGGAGCAGTACTTC.

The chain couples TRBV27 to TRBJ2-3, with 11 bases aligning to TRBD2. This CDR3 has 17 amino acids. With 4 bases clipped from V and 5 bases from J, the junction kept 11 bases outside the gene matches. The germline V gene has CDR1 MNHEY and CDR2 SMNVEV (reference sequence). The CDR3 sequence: CASSSSLAGGPGDTQYF. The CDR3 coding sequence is TGTGCCAGCAGTTCCTCATTAGCGGGAGGGCCTGGAGATACGCAGTATTTT.

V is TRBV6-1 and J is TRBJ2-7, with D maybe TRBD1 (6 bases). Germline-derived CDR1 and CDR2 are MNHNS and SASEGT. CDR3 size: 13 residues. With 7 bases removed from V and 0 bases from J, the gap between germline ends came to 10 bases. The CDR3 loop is CASTVQGSYEQYF. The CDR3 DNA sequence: TGTGCCAGCACTGTACAGGGCTCCTACGAGCAGTACTTC.

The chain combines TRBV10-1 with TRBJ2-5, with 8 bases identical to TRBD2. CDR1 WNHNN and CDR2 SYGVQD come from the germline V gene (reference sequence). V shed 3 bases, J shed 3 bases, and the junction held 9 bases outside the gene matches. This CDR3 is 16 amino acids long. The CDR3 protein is CASSEMASGSKETQYF. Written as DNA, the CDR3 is TGCGCCAGCAGTGAAATGGCTAGCGGGTCAAAAGAGACCCAGTACTTC.

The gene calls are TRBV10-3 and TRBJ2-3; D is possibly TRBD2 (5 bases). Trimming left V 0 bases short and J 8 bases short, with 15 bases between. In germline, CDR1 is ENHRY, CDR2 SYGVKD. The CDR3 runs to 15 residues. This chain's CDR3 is CAISESRLGAGTQYF. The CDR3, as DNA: TGTGCCATCAGTGAGTCGCGGCTAGGTGCGGGTACGCAGTATTTT.

This CDR3 reads CASSLTGGTEAFF. Written as DNA, the CDR3 is TGTGCCAGCAGCTTAACAGGGGGCACTGAAGCTTTCTTT. This chain links TRBV7-3 with TRBJ1-1, with D possibly matching TRBD1 (6 bases). The CDR3 covers 13 residues. V lost 0 bases, J lost 4 bases, and 6 bases lay in between. CDR1 SGHTA and CDR2 FQGTGA come from the germline V gene.

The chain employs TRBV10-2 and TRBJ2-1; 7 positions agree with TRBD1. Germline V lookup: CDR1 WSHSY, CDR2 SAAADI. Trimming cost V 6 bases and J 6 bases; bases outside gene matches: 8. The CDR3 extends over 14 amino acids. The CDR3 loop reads CASSRQGWVNEQFF. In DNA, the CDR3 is TGCGCCAGCAGCCGACAGGGATGGGTCAATGAGCAGTTCTTC.

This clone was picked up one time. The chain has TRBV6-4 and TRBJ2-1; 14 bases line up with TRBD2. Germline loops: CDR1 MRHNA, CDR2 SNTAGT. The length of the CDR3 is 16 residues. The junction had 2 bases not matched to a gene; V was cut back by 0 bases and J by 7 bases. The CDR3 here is CASSDSGLAGVNEQFF. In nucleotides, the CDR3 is TGTGCCAGCAGTGACTCGGGACTAGCGGGAGTGAATGAGCAGTTCTTC.

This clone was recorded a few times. The CDR3 nucleotides are TGTGCCTGGAGTGTACTAGGCAGGAGCACTGAAGCTTTCTTT. Protein sequence: CAWSVLGRSTEAFF. J is TRBJ1-1 and V is TRBV30, with D unresolved. In germline, CDR1 is GTSNPN, CDR2 SVGIG (reference sequence). The CDR3 is made up of 14 amino acids. The V end was cut by 0 bases, the J end by 4 bases, with 12 bases between.

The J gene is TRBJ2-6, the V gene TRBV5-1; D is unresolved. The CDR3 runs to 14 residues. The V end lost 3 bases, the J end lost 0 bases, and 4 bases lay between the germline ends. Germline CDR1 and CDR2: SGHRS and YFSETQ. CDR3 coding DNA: TGCGCCAGCAGCTCTACCTCTGGGGCCAACGTCCTGACTTTC. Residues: CASSSTSGANVLTF.

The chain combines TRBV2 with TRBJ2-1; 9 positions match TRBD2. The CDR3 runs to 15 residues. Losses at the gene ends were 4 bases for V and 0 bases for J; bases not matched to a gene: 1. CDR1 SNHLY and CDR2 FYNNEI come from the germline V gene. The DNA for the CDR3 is TGTGCCAGCAGTGTTAGCGGGAGCTCCTACAATGAGCAGTTCTTC. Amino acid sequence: CASSVSGSSYNEQFF.

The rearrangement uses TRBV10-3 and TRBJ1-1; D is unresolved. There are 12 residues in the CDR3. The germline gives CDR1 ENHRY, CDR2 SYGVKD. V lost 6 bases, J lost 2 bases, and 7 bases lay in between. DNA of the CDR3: TGTGCCATCAGGGGAGATAACACTGAAGCTTTCTTT. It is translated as CAIRGDNTEAFF.

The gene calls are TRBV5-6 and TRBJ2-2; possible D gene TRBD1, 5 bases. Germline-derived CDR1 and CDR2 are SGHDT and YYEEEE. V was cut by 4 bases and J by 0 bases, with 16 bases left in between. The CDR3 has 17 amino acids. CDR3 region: CASSRFIDRANTGELFF. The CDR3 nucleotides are TGTGCCAGCAGCCGTTTTATAGACAGAGCGAACACCGGGGAGCTGTTTTTT.

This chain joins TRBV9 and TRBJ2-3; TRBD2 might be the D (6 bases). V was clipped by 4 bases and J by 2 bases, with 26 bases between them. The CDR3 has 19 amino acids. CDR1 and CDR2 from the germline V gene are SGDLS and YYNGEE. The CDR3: CASSPVWGESPLSTDTQYF. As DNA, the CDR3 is TGTGCCAGCAGCCCAGTTTGGGGGGAGTCCCCTCTATCCACAGATACGCAGTATTTT.

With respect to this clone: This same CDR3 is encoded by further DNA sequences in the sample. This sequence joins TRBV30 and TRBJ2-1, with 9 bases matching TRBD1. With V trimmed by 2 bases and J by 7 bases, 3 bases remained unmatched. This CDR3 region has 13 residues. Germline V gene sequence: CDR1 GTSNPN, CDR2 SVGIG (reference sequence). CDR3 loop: CAWSIGQGNEQFF. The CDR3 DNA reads TGTGCCTGGAGTATTGGACAGGGGAATGAGCAGTTCTTC.

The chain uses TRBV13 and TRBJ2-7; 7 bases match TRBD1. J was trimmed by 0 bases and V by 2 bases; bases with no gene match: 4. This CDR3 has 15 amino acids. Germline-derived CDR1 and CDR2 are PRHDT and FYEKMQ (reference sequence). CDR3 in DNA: TGTGCCAGCAGCTTACGGGACAGTTTCTCCTACGAGCAGTACTTC. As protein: CASSLRDSFSYEQYF.

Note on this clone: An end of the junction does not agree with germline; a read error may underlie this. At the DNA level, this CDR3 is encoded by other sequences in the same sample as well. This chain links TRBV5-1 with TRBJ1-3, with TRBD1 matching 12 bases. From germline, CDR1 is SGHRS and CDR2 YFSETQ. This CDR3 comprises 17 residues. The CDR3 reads CASSLGGQGAAGNTIYF. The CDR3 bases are TGCGCCAGTAGCTTGGGGGGACAGGGGGCTGCTGGAAACACCATATATTTT.

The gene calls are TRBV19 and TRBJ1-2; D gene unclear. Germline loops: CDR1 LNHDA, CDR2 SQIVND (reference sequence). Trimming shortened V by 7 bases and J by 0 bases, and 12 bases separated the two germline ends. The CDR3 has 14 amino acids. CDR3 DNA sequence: TGTGCCAGTATGAGGAACGGAGCTAACTATGGCTACACCTTC. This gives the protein CASMRNGANYGYTF.

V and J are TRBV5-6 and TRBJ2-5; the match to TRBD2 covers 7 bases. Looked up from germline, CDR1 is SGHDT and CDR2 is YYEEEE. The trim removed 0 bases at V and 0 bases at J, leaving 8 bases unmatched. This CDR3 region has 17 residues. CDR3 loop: CASSLGGAGRYQETQYF. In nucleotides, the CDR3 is TGTGCCAGCAGCTTGGGTGGAGCGGGGAGGTACCAAGAGACCCAGTACTTC.

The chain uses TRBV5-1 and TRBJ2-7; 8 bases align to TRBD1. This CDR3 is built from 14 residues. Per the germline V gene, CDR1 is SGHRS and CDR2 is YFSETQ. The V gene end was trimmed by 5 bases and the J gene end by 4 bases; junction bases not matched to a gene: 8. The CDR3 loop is CASRTGAGRYEQYF. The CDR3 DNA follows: TGCGCCAGCAGGACAGGGGCCGGGCGGTACGAGCAGTACTTC. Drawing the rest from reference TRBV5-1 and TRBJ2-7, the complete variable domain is KAGVTQTPRYLIKTRGQQVTLSCSPISGHRSVSWYQQTPGQGLQFLFEYFSETQRNKGNFPGRFSGRQFSNSRSEMNVSTLELGDSALYLCASRTGAGRYEQYFGPGTRLTVT.

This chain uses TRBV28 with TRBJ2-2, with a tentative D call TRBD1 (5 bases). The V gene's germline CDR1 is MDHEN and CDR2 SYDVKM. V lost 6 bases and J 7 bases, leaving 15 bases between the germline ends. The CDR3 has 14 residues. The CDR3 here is CASSYLGDGGELFF. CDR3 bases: TGTGCCAGCAGCTACCTAGGGGATGGCGGGGAGCTGTTTTTT.

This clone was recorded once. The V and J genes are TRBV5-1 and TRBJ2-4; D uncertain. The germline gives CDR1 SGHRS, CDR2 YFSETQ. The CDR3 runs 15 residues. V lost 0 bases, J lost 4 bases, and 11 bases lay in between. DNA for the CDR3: TGCGCCAGCAGCTTGGAATCGCGGCTAAAAAACATTCAGTACTTC. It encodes CASSLESRLKNIQYF.

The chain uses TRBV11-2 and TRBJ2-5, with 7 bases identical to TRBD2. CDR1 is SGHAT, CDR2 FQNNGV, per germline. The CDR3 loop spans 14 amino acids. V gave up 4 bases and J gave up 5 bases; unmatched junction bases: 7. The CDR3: CASSSPGGGETQYF. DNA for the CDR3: TGTGCCAGCAGCTCCCCGGGGGGAGGGGAGACCCAGTACTTC.

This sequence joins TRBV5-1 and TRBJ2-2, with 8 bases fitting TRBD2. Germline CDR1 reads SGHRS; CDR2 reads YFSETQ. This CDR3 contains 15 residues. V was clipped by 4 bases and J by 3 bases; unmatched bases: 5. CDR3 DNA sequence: TGCGCCAGCAGCCCTTCGGGACTAGACACCGGGGAGCTGTTTTTT. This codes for CASSPSGLDTGELFF. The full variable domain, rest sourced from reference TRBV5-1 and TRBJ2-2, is KAGVTQTPRYLIKTRGQQVTLSCSPISGHRSVSWYQQTPGQGLQFLFEYFSETQRNKGNFPGRFSGRQFSNSRSEMNVSTLELGDSALYLCASSPSGLDTGELFFGEGSRLTVL.

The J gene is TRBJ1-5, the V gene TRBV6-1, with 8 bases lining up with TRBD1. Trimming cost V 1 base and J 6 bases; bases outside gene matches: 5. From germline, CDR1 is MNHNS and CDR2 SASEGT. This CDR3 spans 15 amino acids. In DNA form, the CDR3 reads TGTGCCAGCAGTGAAGTGACAGGGGTCGGTCAGCCCCAGCATTTT. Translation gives CASSEVTGVGQPQHF.

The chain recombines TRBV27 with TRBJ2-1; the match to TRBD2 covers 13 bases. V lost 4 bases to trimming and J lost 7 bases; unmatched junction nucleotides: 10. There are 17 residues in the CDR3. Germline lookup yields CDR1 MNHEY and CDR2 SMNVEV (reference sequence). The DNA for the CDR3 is TGTGCCAGCAGTTCCATTACTAGCGGGAGGGCCGGTAATGAGCAGTTCTTC. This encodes CASSSITSGRAGNEQFF.

The CDR3 DNA reads TGTGCCAGCAGCCCGCGGGAGTATAGCTCCTACGAGCAGTACTTC. Its protein is CASSPREYSSYEQYF. This chain uses TRBV11-2 with TRBJ2-7; 7 positions agree with TRBD2. This CDR3 spans 15 amino acids. Germline V gives CDR1 SGHAT, CDR2 FQNNGV. V gave up 5 bases and J gave up 0 bases; unmatched junction bases: 7.

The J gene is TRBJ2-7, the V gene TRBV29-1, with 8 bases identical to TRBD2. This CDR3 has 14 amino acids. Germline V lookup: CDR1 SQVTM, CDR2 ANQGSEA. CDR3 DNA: TGCAGTGCGGAGTTCAGCGGGAGCTCCTACGAGCAGTACTTC. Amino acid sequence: CSAEFSGSSYEQYF.

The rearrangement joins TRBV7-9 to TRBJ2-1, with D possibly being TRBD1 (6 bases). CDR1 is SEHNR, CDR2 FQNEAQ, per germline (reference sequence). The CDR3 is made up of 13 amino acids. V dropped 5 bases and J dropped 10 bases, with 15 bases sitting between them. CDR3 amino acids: CASSPRSQGEQFF. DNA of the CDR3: TGTGCCAGCAGCCCCCGGAGCCAGGGGGAGCAGTTCTTC.